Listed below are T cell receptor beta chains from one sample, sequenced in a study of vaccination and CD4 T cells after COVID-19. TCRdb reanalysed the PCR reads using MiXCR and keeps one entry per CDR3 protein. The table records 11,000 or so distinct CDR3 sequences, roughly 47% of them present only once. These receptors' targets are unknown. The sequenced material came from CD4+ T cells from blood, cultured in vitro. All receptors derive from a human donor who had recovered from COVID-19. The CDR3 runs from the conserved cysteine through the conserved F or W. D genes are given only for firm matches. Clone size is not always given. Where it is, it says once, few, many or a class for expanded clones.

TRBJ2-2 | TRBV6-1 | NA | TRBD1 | TGTGCCAGCTCTAACAGGGGAACCGGGGAGCTGTTTTTT | CASSNRGTGELFF
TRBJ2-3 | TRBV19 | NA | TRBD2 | TGTGCCAGTAGTATCGGACGCGGTAGCGGGGGGCCCACAGATACGCAGTATTTT | CASSIGRGSGGPTDTQYF
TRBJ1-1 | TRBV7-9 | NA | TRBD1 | TGTGCCAGCAGCTTAGGGGAACATTGGGGACAGGGGGAAGCTTTCTTT | CASSLGEHWGQGEAFF
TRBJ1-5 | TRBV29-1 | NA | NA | TGCAGCGTTTGGGGGGGGTATAGCAATCAGCCCCAGCATTTT | CSVWGGYSNQPQHF
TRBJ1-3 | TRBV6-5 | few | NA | TGTGCCAGCAGTTACTCGGTACAGGGATTCGGAAACACCATATATTTT | CASSYSVQGFGNTIYF
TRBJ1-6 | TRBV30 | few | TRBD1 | TGTGCCTGGAGCTCCGGGACAGGGAATTCACCCCTCCACTTT | CAWSSGTGNSPLHF
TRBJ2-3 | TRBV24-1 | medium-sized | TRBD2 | TGTGCCACCAGTGACACTAGCGGGGGTTACAGCACAGATACGCAGTATTTT | CATSDTSGGYSTDTQYF
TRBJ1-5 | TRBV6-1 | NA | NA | TGTGCCAGCAGTGTTACCGCATATCAGCCCCAGCATTTT | CASSVTAYQPQHF
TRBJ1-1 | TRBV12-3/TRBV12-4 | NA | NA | TGTGCCAGCAGCCTATCGTCCACTGAAGCTTTCTTT | CASSLSSTEAFF
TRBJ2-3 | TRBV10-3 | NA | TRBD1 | TGTGCCACCCAGGGGGCAGATACGCAGTATTTT | CATQGADTQYF
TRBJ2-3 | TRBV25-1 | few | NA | TGTGCCAGCACGCTCTATGGCACAGATACGCAGTATTTT | CASTLYGTDTQYF
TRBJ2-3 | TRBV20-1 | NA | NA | TGCAGTGCTAGAGATCATAGGACAGATACGCAGTATTTT | CSARDHRTDTQYF
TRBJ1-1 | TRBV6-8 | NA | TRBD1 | TGTGCCAGCAGTTACCACGTTTTGGGACAGCTAAAGGTGGGGACTGAAGCTTTCTTT | CASSYHVLGQLKVGTEAFF
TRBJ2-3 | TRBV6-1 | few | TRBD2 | TGTGCCAGCACCGGACTAGCGGGGGGAACCACAGATACGCAGTATTTT | CASTGLAGGTTDTQYF
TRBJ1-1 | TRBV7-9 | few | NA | TGTGCCAGCAGCCGAAGGGGGGCAGGTGAAGCTTTCTTT | CASSRRGAGEAFF
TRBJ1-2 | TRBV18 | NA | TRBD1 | TGTGCCAGCTCACCACCGACAGGGTGGGACTATGGCTACACCTTC | CASSPPTGWDYGYTF
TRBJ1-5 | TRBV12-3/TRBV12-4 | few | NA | TGTGCCAGCAGTTCGAGGGGGTTAAGTCAGCCCCAGCATTTT | CASSSRGLSQPQHF
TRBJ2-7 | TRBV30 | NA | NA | TGTGCCGGATGGGGGGCCGACGAGCAGTACTTC | CAGWGADEQYF
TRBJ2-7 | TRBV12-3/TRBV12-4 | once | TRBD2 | TGTGCCAGCAGCGCCCGGGGGGGTTTAGGATACGAGCAGTACTTC | CASSARGGLGYEQYF
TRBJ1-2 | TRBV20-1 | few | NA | TGCAGTGCTCCTGAGGGGGGTGACTCCTATGGCTACACCTTC | CSAPEGGDSYGYTF
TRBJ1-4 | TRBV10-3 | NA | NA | TGTGCCATCAGTGCCGGGAGGGCGCCCCTCACAACTAATGAAAAACTGTTTTTT | CAISAGRAPLTTNEKLFF
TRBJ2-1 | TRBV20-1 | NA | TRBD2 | TGCAGTGCTAGGGGTCGTGCTAGCGGGGGATCTGGATCCTACAATGAGCAGTTCTTC | CSARGRASGGSGSYNEQFF
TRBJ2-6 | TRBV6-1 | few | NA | TGTGCCAGCAGGGAAGACACGGCGGGATCTGGGGCCAACGTCCTGACTTTC | CASREDTAGSGANVLTF
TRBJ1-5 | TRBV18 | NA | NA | TGTGCCAGCTCACCCGCGGACGTGGGAATATTTGGTGGGGATCAGCCCCAGCATTTT | CASSPADVGIFGGDQPQHF
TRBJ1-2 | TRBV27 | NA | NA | TGTGCCAGCAGTTCCAGTCCATCAGGGGTTTATGGCTACACCTTC | CASSSSPSGVYGYTF
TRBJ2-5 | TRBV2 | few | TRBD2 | TGTGCCAGCAGTCCCTCCGGGGAGGGCGGGGTGGGGACCCAGTACTTC | CASSPSGEGGVGTQYF
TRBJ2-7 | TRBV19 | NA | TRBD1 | TGTGCCAGTAGTAGGGACAGGGGGCTATCGGGAGAGCAGTACTTC | CASSRDRGLSGEQYF
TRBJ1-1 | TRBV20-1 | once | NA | TGCAGTGCTCAAGACAGCACGAACACTGAAGCTTTCTTT | CSAQDSTNTEAFF
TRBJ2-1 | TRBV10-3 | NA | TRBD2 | TGTGCCATCAGCCCCCTTGCTAGCGGGGGAAATGAGCAGTTCTTC | CAISPLASGGNEQFF
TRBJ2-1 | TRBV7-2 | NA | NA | TGTGCCAGCTCACCTAGTGCGGGGGCTTTTGGGAATGAGCAGTTCTTC | CASSPSAGAFGNEQFF
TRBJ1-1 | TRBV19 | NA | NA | TGTGCCAGTAGTATATGGACTCCCGGGACTGAAGCTTTCTTT | CASSIWTPGTEAFF